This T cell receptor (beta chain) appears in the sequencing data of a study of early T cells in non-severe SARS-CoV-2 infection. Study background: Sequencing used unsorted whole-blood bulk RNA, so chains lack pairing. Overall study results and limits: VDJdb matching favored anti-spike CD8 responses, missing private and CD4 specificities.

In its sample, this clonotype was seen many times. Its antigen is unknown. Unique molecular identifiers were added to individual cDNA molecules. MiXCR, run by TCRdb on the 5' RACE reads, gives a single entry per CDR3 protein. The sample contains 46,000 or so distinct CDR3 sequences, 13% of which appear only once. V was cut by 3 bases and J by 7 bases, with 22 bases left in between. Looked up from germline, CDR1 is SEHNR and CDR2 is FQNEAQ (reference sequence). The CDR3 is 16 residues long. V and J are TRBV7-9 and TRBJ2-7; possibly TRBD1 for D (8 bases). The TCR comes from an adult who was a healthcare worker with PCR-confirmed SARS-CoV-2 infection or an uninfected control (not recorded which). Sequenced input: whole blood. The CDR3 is CASSFQQGGPLKEQYF. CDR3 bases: TGTGCCAGCAGCTTCCAACAGGGGGGGCCCCTCAAGGAGCAGTACTTC.